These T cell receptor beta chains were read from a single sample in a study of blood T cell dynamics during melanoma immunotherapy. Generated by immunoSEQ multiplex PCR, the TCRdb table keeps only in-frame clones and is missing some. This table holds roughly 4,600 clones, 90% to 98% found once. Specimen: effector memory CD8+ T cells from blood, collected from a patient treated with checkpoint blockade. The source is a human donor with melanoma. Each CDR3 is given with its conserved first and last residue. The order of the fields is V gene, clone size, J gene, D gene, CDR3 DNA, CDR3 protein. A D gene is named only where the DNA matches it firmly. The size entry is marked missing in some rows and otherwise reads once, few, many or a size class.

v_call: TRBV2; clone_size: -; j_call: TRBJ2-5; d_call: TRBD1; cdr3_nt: TGTGCCAGCAGAGGGACAGGTGGGGAAGAGACCCAGTACTTC; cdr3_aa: CASRGTGGEETQYF
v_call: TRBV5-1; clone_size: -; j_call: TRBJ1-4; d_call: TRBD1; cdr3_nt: TGCGCCAGCAGCCTGGGACAGGGGATTAATGAAAAACTGTTTTTT; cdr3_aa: CASSLGQGINEKLFF
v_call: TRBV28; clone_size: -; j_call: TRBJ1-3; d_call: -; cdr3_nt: TGTGCCAGCAGTCTGGGGGGAACCATATATTTT; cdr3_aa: CASSLGGTIYF
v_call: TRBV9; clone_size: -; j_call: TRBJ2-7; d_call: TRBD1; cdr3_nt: TGTGCCAGCAGCGTAGCTCACAGGGGGAAAACCTACGAGCAGTACTTC; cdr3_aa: CASSVAHRGKTYEQYF
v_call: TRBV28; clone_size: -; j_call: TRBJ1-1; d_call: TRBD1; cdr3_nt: TGTGCCAGCAGCTCACGAGTAGGGGGCCCAGGGAAGGACACTGAAGCTTTCTTT; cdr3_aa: CASSSRVGGPGKDTEAFF
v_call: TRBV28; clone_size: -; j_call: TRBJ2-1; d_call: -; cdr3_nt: TGTGCCAGCAGTTTCAACAGGGTCGATTGCAATGAGCAGTTCTTC; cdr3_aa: CASSFNRVDCNEQFF
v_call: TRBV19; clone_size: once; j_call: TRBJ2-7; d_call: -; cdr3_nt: TGTGCCAGTAGTATAAGACTTACCTACGAGCAGTACTTC; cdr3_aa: CASSIRLTYEQYF
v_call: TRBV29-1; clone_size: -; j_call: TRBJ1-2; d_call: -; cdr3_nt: TGCAGCGTTGTTTCGGGTATCTATGGCTACACCTTC; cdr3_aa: CSVVSGIYGYTF
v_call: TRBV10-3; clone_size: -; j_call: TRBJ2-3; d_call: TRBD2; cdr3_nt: TGTGCCATCTGGGATAGCGGGAGCCCAGATACGCAGTATTTT; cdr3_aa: CAIWDSGSPDTQYF
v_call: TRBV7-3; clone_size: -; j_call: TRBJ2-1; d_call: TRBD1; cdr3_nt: TGTGCCATCGGGACAGGGGCGCTTGAGCAGTTCTTC; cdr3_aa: CAIGTGALEQFF
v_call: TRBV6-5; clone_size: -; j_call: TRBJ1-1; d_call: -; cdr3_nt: TGTGCCAGCAGTTACTCGACCTCAGCGAACACTGAAGCTTTCTTT; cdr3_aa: CASSYSTSANTEAFF
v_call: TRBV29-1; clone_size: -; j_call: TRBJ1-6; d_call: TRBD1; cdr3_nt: TGCAGCGTTAAAACAGGGGGAAATAATTCACCCCTCCACTTT; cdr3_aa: CSVKTGGNNSPLHF
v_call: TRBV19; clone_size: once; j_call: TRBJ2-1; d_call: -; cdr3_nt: TGTGCCAGTAGTATTGAAGGGGTGGGATACAATGAGCAGTTCTTC; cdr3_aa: CASSIEGVGYNEQFF
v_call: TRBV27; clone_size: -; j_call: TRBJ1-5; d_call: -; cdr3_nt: TGTGCCAGCAGTTTATCGTTTGCCGGGGTGGGTCAGCCCCAGCATTTT; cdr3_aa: CASSLSFAGVGQPQHF
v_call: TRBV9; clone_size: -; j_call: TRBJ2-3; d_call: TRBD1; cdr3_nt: TGTGCCAGCAGCGTAGGGGACAGCGAGGCAGATACGCAGTATTTT; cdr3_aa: CASSVGDSEADTQYF
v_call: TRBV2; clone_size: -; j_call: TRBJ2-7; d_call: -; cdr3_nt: TGTGCCAGCAAGGAGACACCAACCTACGAGCAGTACTTC; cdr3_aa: CASKETPTYEQYF
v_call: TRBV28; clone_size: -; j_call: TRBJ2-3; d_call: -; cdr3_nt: TGTGCCAGCAGTCAAGGTGCTAGCACAGATACGCAGTATTTT; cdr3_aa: CASSQGASTDTQYF
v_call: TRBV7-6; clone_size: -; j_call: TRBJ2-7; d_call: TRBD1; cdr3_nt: TGTGCCAGCAGCTTTGGGACAGGGTCAACCTACGAGCAGTACTTC; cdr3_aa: CASSFGTGSTYEQYF
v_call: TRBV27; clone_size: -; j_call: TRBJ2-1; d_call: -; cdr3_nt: TGTGCCAGCAGTTTAGGTGTGGGTACTGTCAACAATGAGCAGTTCTTC; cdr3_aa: CASSLGVGTVNNEQFF
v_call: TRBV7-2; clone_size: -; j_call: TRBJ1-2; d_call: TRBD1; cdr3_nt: TGTGCCAGCAGGGGGGGGACAGGAACTTTCTATGGCTACACCTTC; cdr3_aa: CASRGGTGTFYGYTF
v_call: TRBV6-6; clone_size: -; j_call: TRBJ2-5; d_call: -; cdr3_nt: TGTGCCAGCAGTACCAGAGGACAGATGATCCAAGAGACCCAGTACTTC; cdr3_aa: CASSTRGQMIQETQYF
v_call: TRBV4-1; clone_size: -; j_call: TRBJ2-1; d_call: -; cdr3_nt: TGCGCCAGCAGCCACCTAACAGAACCCGCCTCCTACAATGAGCAGTTCTTC; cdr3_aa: CASSHLTEPASYNEQFF
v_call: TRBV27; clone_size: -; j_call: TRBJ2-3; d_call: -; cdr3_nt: TGTGCCAGCAGTTTATATCCGGGTCCAGATACGCAGTATTTT; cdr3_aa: CASSLYPGPDTQYF
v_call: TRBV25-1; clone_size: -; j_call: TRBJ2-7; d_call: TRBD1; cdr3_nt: TGTGCCAGCAGCCGGGACAGTAAGTACTTC; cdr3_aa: CASSRDSKYF
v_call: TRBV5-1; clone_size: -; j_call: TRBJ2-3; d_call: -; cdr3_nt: TGCGCCAGCAGGTCCACAGATACGCAGTATTTT; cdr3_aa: CASRSTDTQYF
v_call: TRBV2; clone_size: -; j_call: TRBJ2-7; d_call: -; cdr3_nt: TGTGCCAGCAGGAGCCCCGGGGGCGGTTACTACGAGCAGTACTTC; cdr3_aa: CASRSPGGGYYEQYF
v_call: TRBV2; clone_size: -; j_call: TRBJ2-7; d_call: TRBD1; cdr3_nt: TGTGCCAGGCGACAGGGGAGTAGGGACGAGCAGTACTTC; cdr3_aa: CARRQGSRDEQYF